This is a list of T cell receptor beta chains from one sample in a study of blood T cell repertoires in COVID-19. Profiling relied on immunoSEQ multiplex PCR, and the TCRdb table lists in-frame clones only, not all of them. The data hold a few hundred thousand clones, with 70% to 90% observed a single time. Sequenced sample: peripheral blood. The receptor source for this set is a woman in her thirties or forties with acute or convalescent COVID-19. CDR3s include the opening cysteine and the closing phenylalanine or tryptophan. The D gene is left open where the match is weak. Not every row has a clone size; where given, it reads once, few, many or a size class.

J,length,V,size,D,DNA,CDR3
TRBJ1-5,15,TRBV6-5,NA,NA,TGTGCCAGCAGTTACGGAGCGGATAGCAATCAGCCCCAGCATTTT,CASSYGADSNQPQHF
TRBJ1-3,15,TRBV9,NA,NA,TGTGCCAGCAGCGCCCAGGGAAACTCTGGAAACACCATATATTTT,CASSAQGNSGNTIYF
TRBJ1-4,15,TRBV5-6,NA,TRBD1,TGTGCCAGCAGCTTGGGGGACAGGGGAAATGAAAAACTGTTTTTT,CASSLGDRGNEKLFF
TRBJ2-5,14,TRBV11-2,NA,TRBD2,TGTGCCAGCAGCTACCGGACTAGCGGAGAGACCCAGTACTTC,CASSYRTSGETQYF
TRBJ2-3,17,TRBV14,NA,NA,TGTGCCAGCAGCCTTTTATTCAGGGTATTTGTGACAGATACGCAGTATTTT,CASSLLFRVFVTDTQYF
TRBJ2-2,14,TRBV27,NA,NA,TGTGCCACCGCCGCACTCACGAACACCGGGGAGCTGTTTTTT,CATAALTNTGELFF
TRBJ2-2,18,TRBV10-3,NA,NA,TGTGCCATCAGTGAGTCAACGTGGGGGGGGCGCGACACCGGGGAGCTGTTTTTT,CAISESTWGGRDTGELFF
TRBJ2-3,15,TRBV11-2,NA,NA,TGTGCCAGCAGAATGTTCGGAGGTCGCACAGATACGCAGTATTTT,CASRMFGGRTDTQYF
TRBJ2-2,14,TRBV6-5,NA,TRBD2,TGTGCCAGCAATTCCCTGGGGAGGGCCGGGGAGCTGTTTTTT,CASNSLGRAGELFF
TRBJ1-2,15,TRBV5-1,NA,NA,TGCGCCAGCAGCTTGGCGGGGGAGGGCAGCTATGGCTACACCTTC,CASSLAGEGSYGYTF
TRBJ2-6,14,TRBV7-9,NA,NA,TGTGCCAGCAGCAGAGGAACTGGGGCCAACGTCCTGACTTTC,CASSRGTGANVLTF
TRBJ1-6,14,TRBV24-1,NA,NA,TGTGCCACCAGAGACAACTCCTATAATTCACCCCTCCACTTT,CATRDNSYNSPLHF
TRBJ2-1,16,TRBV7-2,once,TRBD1,TGTGCCAGCACCCGCGTACCCGGGACAGGGAAATATGAGCAGTTCTTC,CASTRVPGTGKYEQFF
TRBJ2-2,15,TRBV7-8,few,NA,TGTGCCAGCAGCTTAGGGGCATCAAATGGCGGGGAGCTGTTTTTT,CASSLGASNGGELFF
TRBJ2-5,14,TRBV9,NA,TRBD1,TGTGCCAGCAGCGTAGGAAGGGGGCCAGAGACCCAGTACTTC,CASSVGRGPETQYF
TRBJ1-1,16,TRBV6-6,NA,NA,TGTGCCAGCAGTCCCGGAAGCCAGGCCTCGGCAACTGAAGCTTTCTTT,CASSPGSQASATEAFF
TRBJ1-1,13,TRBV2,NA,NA,TGTGCCAGCAGTGAGGACAGGAACACTGAAGCTTTCTTT,CASSEDRNTEAFF
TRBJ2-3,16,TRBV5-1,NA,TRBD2,TGCGCCAGCAGCTTGGCGGGGGGAGCTAGCACAGATACGCAGTATTTT,CASSLAGGASTDTQYF
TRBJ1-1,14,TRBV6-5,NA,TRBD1,TGTGCCAGCCGGGGGACAGGGGAGTACACTGAAGCTTTCTTT,CASRGTGEYTEAFF
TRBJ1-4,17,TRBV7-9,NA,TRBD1,TGTGCCAGCAGCTTAGGACAGGGGAGGGAAACTAATGAAAAACTGTTTTTT,CASSLGQGRETNEKLFF
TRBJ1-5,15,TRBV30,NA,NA,TGTGCCTGGAAGCAGGGGCCAGTTAGCAATCAGCCCCAGCATTTT,CAWKQGPVSNQPQHF
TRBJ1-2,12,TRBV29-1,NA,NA,TGCAGCGGAGTTCGGGGAGACTATGGCTACACCTTC,CSGVRGDYGYTF
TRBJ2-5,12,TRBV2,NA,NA,TGTGCCGGAACTCGCACGCGGGAGACCCAGTACTTC,CAGTRTRETQYF
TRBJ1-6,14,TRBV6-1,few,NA,TGTGCCAGCAGTGAAAGGTACCGGGATTCACCCCTCCACTTT,CASSERYRDSPLHF
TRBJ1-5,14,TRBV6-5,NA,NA,TGTGCCAGCAGTTACTCCGTAACGAGGCAGCCCCAGCATTTT,CASSYSVTRQPQHF
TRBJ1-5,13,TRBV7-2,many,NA,TGTGCCAGCAGCTACGGGGTTAATCAGCCCCAGCATTTT,CASSYGVNQPQHF
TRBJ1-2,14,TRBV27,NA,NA,TGTGCCAGCAGTCTACAGGGCTATAACTATGGCTACACCTTC,CASSLQGYNYGYTF
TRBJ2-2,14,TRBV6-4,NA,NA,TGTGCCAGCAGTGAGCAGGGTAACACCGGGGAGCTGTTTTTT,CASSEQGNTGELFF